This T cell receptor (beta chain) came from a study of monozygotic twins with inflammatory bowel disease. Findings and limits, study-wide: Immunosuppressive treatment differences may have increased patient repertoire variability. Repertoire similarity did not differ between concordant and discordant twins, possibly owing to limited power.

CDR1 is GTSNPN and CDR2 is SVGIG in the germline V gene (reference sequence). This CDR3 has 13 amino acids. The unique tags termed UMIs, each holding a 6-nucleotide sample barcode, were added by means of template switching. From its re-call of the 5' RACE reads, TCRdb lists each CDR3 protein once, without DNA. This table lists about 450,000 distinct CDR3 sequences. Regarding this clonotype: Its antigen is not identified.

The receptor was isolated from a human donor with ulcerative colitis or Crohn's disease, or a healthy co-twin of an affected twin (not recorded which). The V gene is TRBV30, the J gene TRBJ1-1. The specimen was blood. This chain's CDR3 is CAWSTDMNIEAFF.